The 26 T cell receptor beta chains below all came from one sample that was sequenced in a study of blood T cell repertoires in COVID-19. Profiling relied on immunoSEQ multiplex PCR, and the TCRdb table lists in-frame clones only, not all of them. The data contain about 170,000 clones, 84% of them singletons. The sample taken for sequencing was peripheral blood. The receptors originated from a woman aged 80 or over with COVID-19, enrolled during active disease.

V gene TRBV6-1 combines with J gene TRBJ1-4; tentative D call: TRBD1 (6 bases). Germline V gene data show CDR1 as MNHNS and CDR2 as SASEGT. The CDR3 spans 14 residues. V lost 3 bases to trimming and J lost 6 bases, with 11 bases between them. The CDR3 DNA reads TGTGCCAGCAGTGAGACAGGAGGTTATGAAAAACTGTTTTTT. Protein sequence: CASSETGGYEKLFF.

The CDR3 sequence: CASSRALGGEQFF. The CDR3 coding sequence is TGTGCCAGCAGCCGAGCACTAGGCGGCGAGCAGTTCTTC. J is TRBJ2-1 and V is TRBV7-8, with D tentatively TRBD2 (5 bases). Germline CDR1 is SGHVS and CDR2 is FQNEAQ. Trimming left V 5 bases short and J 10 bases short, with 15 bases between. The CDR3 has 13 residues.

The sample holds one count of this clone. The rearrangement uses TRBV5-1 and TRBJ2-5; D is possibly TRBD1 (6 bases). V lost 4 bases and J 4 bases, leaving 14 bases between the germline ends. This CDR3 comprises 14 residues. The germline gives CDR1 SGHRS, CDR2 YFSETQ. DNA for the CDR3: TGCGCCAGCAGCAGACAGGTTTTTGGAGAGACCCAGTACTTC. It specifies CASSRQVFGETQYF.

This chain joins TRBV27 and TRBJ2-7, with D perhaps TRBD1 (6 bases). CDR1 is MNHEY, CDR2 SMNVEV, per germline (reference sequence). This CDR3 is built from 13 residues. Trimming cost V 10 bases and J 2 bases, with 15 bases left between them. CDR3 loop: CATSDRFTYEQYF. In nucleotides, the CDR3 is TGTGCCACCTCCGACAGGTTCACCTACGAGCAGTACTTC.

This sequence joins TRBV3-1 (or the pseudogene TRBV3-2) and TRBJ2-2, with 10 bases matching TRBD1. Germline V gene sequence: CDR1 LGHDT, CDR2 YNNKEL (reference sequence). Trimming took 2 bases from V and 4 from J; bases not matched to a gene: 4. This CDR3 has 16 residues. The CDR3 loop reads CASSQSGQGSTGELFF. The CDR3 region has the DNA TGTGCCAGCAGCCAATCGGGACAGGGGAGCACCGGGGAGCTGTTTTTT.

CDR3 amino acids: CASSHTGGEGGYTF. Here the CDR3 DNA reads TGTGCCAGCAGCCATACAGGGGGCGAGGGTGGCTACACCTTC. The V and J genes are TRBV4-2 and TRBJ1-2, with 9 bases aligning to TRBD1. The CDR3 has 14 amino acids. Trimming removed 3 bases from V and 7 bases from J; junction bases left unmatched: 6. Per the germline V gene, CDR1 is LGHNA and CDR2 is YNFKEQ.

This rearrangement joins TRBV27 to TRBJ2-1; D might be TRBD2 (5 bases). Germline CDR1 reads MNHEY; CDR2 reads SMNVEV (reference sequence). V shed 0 bases and J shed 8 bases, with 14 bases lying between them. CDR3 length equals 15 residues. The CDR3 loop reads CASSLSVGIDHEQFF. As DNA, the CDR3 is TGTGCCAGCAGTTTATCTGTCGGGATCGACCATGAGCAGTTCTTC.

The gene calls are TRBV7-2 and TRBJ1-5, with 9 nucleotides matching TRBD1. Germline-derived CDR1 and CDR2 are SGHTA and FQGNSA. The CDR3 sequence is 19 residues long. V lost 4 bases to trimming and J lost 0 bases; unmatched junction nucleotides: 13. The CDR3 DNA is TGTGCCAGCAGCTCACCGGGACAGGGAATGGAATATAGCAATCAGCCCCAGCATTTT. Protein: CASSSPGQGMEYSNQPQHF.

In DNA, the CDR3 is TGTGCCAGCAGCGTGGCCGGGACAGGGTTATACAATGAGCAGTTCTTC. Its protein product is CASSVAGTGLYNEQFF. This sequence joins TRBV9 and TRBJ2-1; 9 nucleotides line up with TRBD1. CDR1 and CDR2 (germline): SGDLS, YYNGEE. After removal of 2 bases from V and 4 bases from J, the junction contained 7 bases not matched to a gene. This CDR3 is built from 16 residues.

The V gene is TRBV5-1, the J gene TRBJ2-7; 7 bases match TRBD1. There are 14 residues in the CDR3. Germline assignment: CDR1 SGHRS and CDR2 YFSETQ. The ends lost 0 bases at V and 6 bases at J; junction bases unmatched: 6. The CDR3 protein is CASSLDQGVTEQYF. Here the CDR3 DNA reads TGCGCCAGCAGCTTGGACCAGGGGGTGACCGAGCAGTACTTC.

V is TRBV19 and J is TRBJ1-5; 8 nucleotides align to TRBD1. The ends lost 5 bases at V and 5 bases at J; junction bases unmatched: 11. Germline V CDR1 and CDR2: LNHDA, SQIVND (reference sequence). The CDR3 has 16 amino acids. This chain's CDR3 is CASSPHLGQADQPQHF. CDR3 nucleotide sequence: TGTGCCAGTAGTCCACATCTGGGACAGGCCGATCAGCCCCAGCATTTT. Using reference TRBV19 and TRBJ1-5 for the parts outside the CDR3, the full variable domain is DGGITQSPKYLFRKEGQNVTLSCEQNLNHDAMYWYRQDPGQGLRLIYYSQIVNDFQKGDIAEGYSVSREKKESFPLTVTSAQKNPTAFYLCASSPHLGQADQPQHFGDGTRLSIL.

V is TRBV12-3 or TRBV12-4 and J is TRBJ1-2; D gene unclear. The CDR3 loop spans 12 amino acids. The V gene lost 6 bases and the J gene lost 4 bases, with 9 bases spanning the gap. CDR3 protein: CASSREGYGYTF. Written as DNA, the CDR3 is TGTGCCAGCAGCCGCGAGGGCTATGGCTACACCTTC.

Notes on this clone: Other DNA sequences from this sample encode an identical CDR3 as well. The gene calls are TRBV24-1 and TRBJ2-5, with D unresolved. This CDR3 region has 13 residues. The germline CDR1 and CDR2 sequences are KGHDR and SFDVKD. The germline V and J ends were trimmed by 2 bases and 0 bases, with 3 bases remaining between them. In nucleotides, the CDR3 is TGTGCCACCAGTGATTCGTACCAAGAGACCCAGTACTTC. Protein: CATSDSYQETQYF.

The chain couples TRBV28 to TRBJ1-2; weak D call: TRBD1 (6 bases). The CDR3 has 13 amino acids. The germline V gene has CDR1 MDHEN and CDR2 SYDVKM. V was trimmed by 2 bases and J by 4 bases, leaving 8 bases between them. The CDR3 loop reads CASSLDRSYGYTF. CDR3 DNA: TGTGCCAGCAGTTTAGACAGGAGCTATGGCTACACCTTC.

This chain links TRBV10-1 with TRBJ1-1, with TRBD1 matching 7 bases. J gave up 5 bases and V 2 bases, and 8 bases lay outside the gene matches. The CDR3 loop spans 15 amino acids. Looked up from germline, CDR1 is WNHNN and CDR2 is SYGVQD (reference sequence). CDR3 in amino acids: CASSETTTGRTEAFF. CDR3 coding DNA: TGCGCCAGCAGTGAGACTACGACAGGGAGGACTGAAGCTTTCTTT.

The CDR3 nucleotides read TGTGCCAGCAGTTTACAGGGATGGGAGCAGTTCTTC. Translating it yields CASSLQGWEQFF. The chain is built from TRBV27 and TRBJ2-1; D possibly corresponds to TRBD1 (5 bases). CDR1 and CDR2 (germline): MNHEY, SMNVEV (reference sequence). V lost 2 bases to trimming and J lost 10 bases, with 9 bases between them. The CDR3 is 12 amino acids.

V is TRBV6-1 and J is TRBJ2-3; 12 nucleotides align to TRBD2. CDR3 length: 18 amino acids. The junction had 9 bases not matched to a gene; V was cut back by 0 bases and J by 5 bases. The germline V gene encodes CDR1 MNHNS and CDR2 SASEGT. The CDR3 coding sequence is TGTGCCAGCAGTGAAGCGCTTCCTAGCGGGGGGGGGAGAGATACGCAGTATTTT. This gives the protein CASSEALPSGGGRDTQYF.

V and J are TRBV7-9 and TRBJ2-5, with 8 bases aligning to TRBD2. The germline V gene encodes CDR1 SEHNR and CDR2 FQNEAQ (reference sequence). J gave up 0 bases and V 8 bases, and 8 bases lay outside the gene matches. The length of the CDR3 is 15 residues. In DNA, the CDR3 is TGTGCCAGCTGCGCCCTAGCGGGTAACCAAGAGACCCAGTACTTC. Translating gives CASCALAGNQETQYF.

In its sample, this clone was seen a few times. The genes are TRBV2 and TRBJ2-5; TRBD1 matches at 8 bases. The CDR3 consists of 14 residues. Germline CDR1 reads SNHLY; CDR2 reads FYNNEI. J lost 4 bases, V lost 3 bases, and 4 bases had no gene match. CDR3 DNA sequence: TGTGCCAGCAGTGAGACCACAGGGGGAGAGACCCAGTACTTC. This codes for CASSETTGGETQYF. Filled out from reference TRBV2 and TRBJ2-5, the complete variable domain reads EPEVTQTPSHQVTQMGQEVILRCVPISNHLYFYWYRQILGQKVEFLVSFYNNEISEKSEIFDDQFSVERPDGSNFTLKIRSTKLEDSAMYFCASSETTGGETQYFGPGTRLLVL.

The V call is TRBV9, the J call TRBJ1-2, with D maybe TRBD1 (6 bases). V lost 1 base and J 0 bases, leaving 13 bases between the germline ends. CDR1 and CDR2 (germline): SGDLS, YYNGEE. There are 16 residues in the CDR3. Here the CDR3 DNA reads TGTGCCAGCAGCGTATTCGACGAGGGGGCTAACTATGGCTACACCTTC. This translates into CASSVFDEGANYGYTF.

The chain uses TRBV21-1 and TRBJ2-7; the table gives TRBD1 as D, unverified against the DNA. TRBV21-1 is noted as a pseudogene. The CDR3 totals 15 residues. The CDR3 region has the DNA TGTGCCAGCAGCAAGGATGCACAGGGGGTAGGTGAGCAGTACTTC. Translated: CASSKDAQGVGEQYF.

As concerns this clone: One junction end disagrees with the germline gene, perhaps due to a read error. The CDR3 nucleotides read TGTGCCAGCATTGAAGACACAGGGGTGTGGAGCAATCAGCCCCAGCATTTT. It is translated as CASIEDTGVWSNQPQHF. This sequence joins TRBV2 and TRBJ1-5; the match to TRBD1 covers 7 bases. Per the germline V gene, CDR1 is SNHLY and CDR2 is FYNNEI. The CDR3 covers 17 residues.

V usage is TRBV28 and J usage is TRBJ1-1; D might be TRBD1 (5 bases). The CDR3 spans 14 residues. Germline CDR1 MDHEN, CDR2 SYDVKM. V was cut by 6 bases and J by 0 bases, with 11 bases left in between. This CDR3 reads CASRWTPLNTEAFF. The CDR3 DNA reads TGTGCCAGCAGGTGGACACCATTGAACACTGAAGCTTTCTTT.

CDR3 loop: CASSQSWDRTTPGEQFF. The CDR3 region has the DNA TGTGCCAGCAGCCAAAGTTGGGACAGGACAACACCGGGTGAGCAGTTCTTC. This chain joins TRBV4-2 and TRBJ2-1; 8 bases fit TRBD1. Trimming cost V 2 bases and J 9 bases; bases outside gene matches: 15. The CDR3 covers 17 residues. The germline CDR1 and CDR2 sequences are LGHNA and YNFKEQ.

This chain uses TRBV7-3 with TRBJ2-2; TRBD2 aligns across 8 bases. V lost 3 bases, J lost 6 bases, and 6 bases stayed unmatched. Germline loops: CDR1 SGHTA, CDR2 FQGTGA. The length of the CDR3 is 15 residues. The CDR3 here is CASSFNGRAAGELFF. CDR3 DNA: TGTGCCAGCAGCTTTAACGGGAGGGCGGCCGGGGAGCTGTTTTTT. The variable domain in full, completed from reference TRBV7-3 and TRBJ2-2, reads GAGVSQTPSNKVTEKGKYVELRCDPISGHTALYWYRQSLGQGPEFLIYFQGTGAADDSGLPNDRFFAVRPEGSVSTLKIQRTERGDSAVYLCASSFNGRAAGELFFGEGSRLTVL.

CDR3 residues: CAIRAPGLAGVAQQDTQYF. CDR3 in DNA: TGTGCCATCAGGGCCCCGGGACTAGCGGGAGTGGCGCAACAAGATACGCAGTATTTT. This sequence joins TRBV10-3 and TRBJ2-3; 14 positions agree with TRBD2. Germline V CDR1 and CDR2: ENHRY, SYGVKD. Trimming at V came to 6 bases and at J to 5 bases, leaving 16 bases not matched to a gene. The CDR3 has 19 amino acids.